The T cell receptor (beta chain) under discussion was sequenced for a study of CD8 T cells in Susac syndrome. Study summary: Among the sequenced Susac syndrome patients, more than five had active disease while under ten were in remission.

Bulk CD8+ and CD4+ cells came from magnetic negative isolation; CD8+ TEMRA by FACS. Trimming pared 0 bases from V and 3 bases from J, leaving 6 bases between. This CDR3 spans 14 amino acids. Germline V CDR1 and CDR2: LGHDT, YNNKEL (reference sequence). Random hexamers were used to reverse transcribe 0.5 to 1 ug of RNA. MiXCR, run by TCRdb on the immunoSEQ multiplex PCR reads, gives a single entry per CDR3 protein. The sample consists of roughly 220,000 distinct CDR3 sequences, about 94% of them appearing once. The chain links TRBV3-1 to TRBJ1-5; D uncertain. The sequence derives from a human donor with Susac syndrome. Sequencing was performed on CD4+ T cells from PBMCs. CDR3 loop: CASSQERTNQPQHF. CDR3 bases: TGTGCCAGCAGCCAAGAGAGAACCAATCAGCCCCAGCATTTT.